The next 13 T cell receptor beta chains were all read from a single sample in a study of response to subunit inactivated influenza vaccine. TCRdb reanalysed the RT-PCR reads using MiXCR and keeps one entry per CDR3 protein. The sample lists around 600,000 distinct CDR3 sequences, about 11% occurring once. These same data were also listed under a study on T cells expressing NK-cell markers. As that study records: The cDNA for TCR beta came from 5'RACE template switching with UMIs.

The sample was PBMCs from blood, taken on the day of vaccination. The receptors here all came from a man between 45 and 60 years old who received an inactivated influenza vaccine.

The chain carries TRBV7-2 and TRBJ1-4; 9 bases agree with TRBD1. This CDR3 spans 15 amino acids. V lost 5 bases and J lost 7; bases outside the gene matches: 8. Germline V lookup: CDR1 SGHTA, CDR2 FQGNSA. The chain's CDR3 is CASSSRQGGSEKLFF. The CDR3 bases are TGTGCCAGCAGCAGCCGACAGGGGGGTAGTGAAAAACTGTTTTTT.

A few counts support this clonotype. The chain uses TRBV10-3 and TRBJ2-7, with D hard to call. The germline gives CDR1 ENHRY, CDR2 SYGVKD. The CDR3 is 14 residues long. Trimming shortened V by 3 bases and J by 3 bases, and 12 bases separated the two germline ends. CDR3 loop: CAISEPDNGYEQYF. The CDR3 region has the DNA TGTGCCATCAGTGAACCAGACAACGGCTACGAGCAGTACTTC.

This clonotype was counted ten times or more. The chain links TRBV12-3 or TRBV12-4 to TRBJ2-2; D remains ambiguous. Trimming removed 6 bases at V and 0 bases at J, with 11 bases between. The CDR3 contains 15 residues. The CDR3 bases are TGTGCCAGCAGACCAGTTAACGCGAACACCGGGGAGCTGTTTTTT. Amino acid sequence: CASRPVNANTGELFF.

The chain employs TRBV2 and TRBJ2-5; TRBD1 matches 7 bases. The V segment lost 6 bases and the J segment 4 bases; nucleotides outside the gene matches: 8. The germline gives CDR1 SNHLY, CDR2 FYNNEI. The CDR3 spans 14 residues. The CDR3 bases are TGTGCCAGCAGGCGAAGACAGGGCCCAGAGACCCAGTACTTC. This gives the protein CASRRRQGPETQYF.

This clonotype was counted many times. V usage is TRBV6-2 or TRBV6-3 and J usage is TRBJ1-6, with 7 bases matching TRBD1. The CDR3 covers 14 residues. The germline gives CDR1 MNHEY, CDR2 SVGEGT. With V trimmed by 6 bases and J by 6 bases, 5 bases remained unmatched. CDR3 nucleotides: TGTGCCAGCAGACGCGGGACAGCTAATTCACCCCTCCACTTT. Translating it yields CASRRGTANSPLHF.

This clonotype was counted between two and nine times. This sequence joins TRBV3-1 and TRBJ2-7; perhaps TRBD2 as D (6 bases). V lost 8 bases and J lost 3, with 8 bases in between. The CDR3 has 11 residues. The V gene's germline CDR1 is LGHDT and CDR2 YNNKEL (reference sequence). CDR3 region: CASGLIYEQYF. DNA for the CDR3: TGTGCCAGCGGACTAATCTACGAGCAGTACTTC.

The rearrangement joins TRBV9 to TRBJ2-7; the match to TRBD2 covers 11 bases. The CDR3 is 15 residues long. Trimming cost V 0 bases and J 5 bases; bases outside gene matches: 4. Germline CDR1 and CDR2: SGDLS and YYNGEE. The CDR3: CASSVGGGLADEQYF. CDR3 bases: TGTGCCAGCAGCGTAGGAGGGGGACTAGCGGACGAGCAGTACTTC.

This clonotype has a count of ten or more. The chain's CDR3 is CASRPTAGNTIYF. CDR3 DNA sequence: TGTGCCAGCAGGCCCACCGCTGGAAACACCATATATTTT. The chain has TRBV12-3 or TRBV12-4 and TRBJ1-3, with no clear D. The CDR3 is made up of 13 amino acids. Trimming removed 6 bases at V and 2 bases at J, with 8 bases between.

In its sample, this clonotype was seen a few times. The V gene is TRBV7-2, the J gene TRBJ1-5, with a tentative D call TRBD1 (5 bases). In germline, CDR1 is SGHTA, CDR2 FQGNSA. The CDR3 is 15 residues long. The ends were cut back, 1 base at V and 6 bases at J, with 13 bases in the middle. CDR3 DNA sequence: TGTGCCAGCAGCTTAGTAAAGGAGGGGATTCAGCCCCAGCATTTT. Protein: CASSLVKEGIQPQHF.

This clonotype showed up just a few times. V and J are TRBV10-2 and TRBJ1-5; TRBD1 matches at 10 bases. The CDR3 contains 15 residues. Per germline, CDR1 WSHSY and CDR2 SAAADI. V lost 3 bases, J lost 6 bases, and 5 bases stayed unmatched. CDR3 coding DNA: TGCGCCAGCAGTGACTCGGGACAGGGGCGTCAGCCCCAGCATTTT. This translates into CASSDSGQGRQPQHF.

This clonotype was counted ten times or more. The chain uses TRBV20-1 and TRBJ2-7; D not resolved. Germline V gives CDR1 DFQATT, CDR2 SNEGSKA (reference sequence). The ends were cut back, 7 bases at V and 0 bases at J, with 19 bases in the middle. The CDR3 length is 15 residues. The CDR3 loop is CSGHSISDSSYEQYF. DNA for the CDR3: TGCAGTGGCCATTCGATTTCGGATAGCTCCTACGAGCAGTACTTC.

To note about this clonotype: At one boundary the junction diverges from the germline segment, which might be a read error. The genes are TRBV7-8 and TRBJ2-1; D is undetermined. This CDR3 spans 15 amino acids. Germline-derived CDR1 and CDR2 are SGHVS and FQNEAQ. CDR3 in DNA: TGTGCCAGCAGCTCATCACAGACCACCTACAAAGAGCAGTTCTTC. Its translation: CASSSSQTTYKEQFF.

V gene TRBV11-2 combines with J gene TRBJ2-2, with 8 bases fitting TRBD2. This CDR3 spans 16 amino acids. Germline V gene data show CDR1 as SGHAT and CDR2 as FQNNGV. V lost 1 base to trimming and J lost 6 bases; unmatched junction nucleotides: 7. CDR3 sequence reads: CASSLVVAGLPGELFF. CDR3 in DNA: TGTGCCAGCAGCTTAGTGGTAGCGGGATTGCCCGGGGAGCTGTTTTTT.